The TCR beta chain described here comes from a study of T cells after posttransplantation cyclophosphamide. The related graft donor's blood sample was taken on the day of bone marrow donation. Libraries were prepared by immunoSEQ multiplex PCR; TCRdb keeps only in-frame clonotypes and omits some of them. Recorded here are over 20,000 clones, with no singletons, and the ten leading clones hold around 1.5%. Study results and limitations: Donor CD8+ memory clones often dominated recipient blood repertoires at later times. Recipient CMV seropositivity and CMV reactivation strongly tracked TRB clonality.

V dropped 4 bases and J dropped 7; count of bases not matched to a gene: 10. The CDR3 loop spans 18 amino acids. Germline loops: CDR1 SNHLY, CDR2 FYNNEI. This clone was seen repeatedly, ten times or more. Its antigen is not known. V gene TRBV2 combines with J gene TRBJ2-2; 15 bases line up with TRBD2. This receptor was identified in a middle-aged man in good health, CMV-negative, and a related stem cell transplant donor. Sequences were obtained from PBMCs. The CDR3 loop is CASSAGTSGGSNSGELFF. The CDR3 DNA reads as TGTGCCAGCAGTGCGGGGACTAGCGGGGGGTCGAATAGCGGGGAGCTGTTTTTT. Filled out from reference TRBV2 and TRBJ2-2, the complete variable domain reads EPEVTQTPSHQVTQMGQEVILRCVPISNHLYFYWYRQILGQKVEFLVSFYNNEISEKSEIFDDQFSVERPDGSNFTLKIRSTKLEDSAMYFCASSAGTSGGSNSGELFFGEGSRLTVL.